This T cell receptor beta chain was retrieved from a study of T cell responses to AZD1222 COVID-19 vaccine. General study findings and limits: The span of vaccine-associated CD4 TCRs extended across spike, with dominance at 160-218 and 743-854. The repertoires were collected only after the peak T cell response. Compared with day 0, the breadth and depth of the Spike-specific TCR repertoire rose significantly after two doses of AZD1222.

V lost 3 bases to trimming and J lost 4 bases, with 15 bases between them. Per the germline V gene, CDR1 is SGHAT and CDR2 is FQNNGV. There are 15 residues in the CDR3. Libraries were prepared by immunoSEQ multiplex PCR; TCRdb keeps only in-frame clonotypes and omits some of them. The table shows 110,000 to 150,000 clones, with more than 85% occurring only once. On this clone: The antigen remains undetermined.

The sample here was peripheral blood, taken on day 0 of AZD1222 vaccination. This receptor was obtained from an adult in good health. The genes are TRBV11-2 and TRBJ2-5, with D unclear. The CDR3 is CASSFSALRSETQYF. The DNA of the CDR3 is TGTGCCAGCAGCTTTTCGGCACTACGGTCAGAGACCCAGTACTTC.